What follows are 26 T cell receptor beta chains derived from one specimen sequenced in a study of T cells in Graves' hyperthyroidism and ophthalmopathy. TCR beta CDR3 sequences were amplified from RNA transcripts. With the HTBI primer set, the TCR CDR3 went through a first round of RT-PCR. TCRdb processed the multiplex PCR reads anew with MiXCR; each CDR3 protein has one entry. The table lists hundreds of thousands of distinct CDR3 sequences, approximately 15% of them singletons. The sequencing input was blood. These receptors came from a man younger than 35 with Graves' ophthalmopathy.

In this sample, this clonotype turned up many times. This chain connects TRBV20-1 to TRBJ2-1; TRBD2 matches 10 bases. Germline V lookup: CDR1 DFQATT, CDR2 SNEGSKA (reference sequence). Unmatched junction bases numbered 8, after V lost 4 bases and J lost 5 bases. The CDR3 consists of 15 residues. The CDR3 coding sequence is TGCAGTGCTACAAGGACTAGCGGCGCCAACAATGAGCAGTTCTTC. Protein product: CSATRTSGANNEQFF.

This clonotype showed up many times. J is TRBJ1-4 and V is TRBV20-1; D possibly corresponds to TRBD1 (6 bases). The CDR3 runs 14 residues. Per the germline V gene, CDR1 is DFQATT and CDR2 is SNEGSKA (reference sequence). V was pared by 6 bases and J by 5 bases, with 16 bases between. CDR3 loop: CSAIGTGRNEKLFF. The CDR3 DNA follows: TGCAGTGCCATCGGAACAGGGAGGAATGAAAAACTGTTTTTT.

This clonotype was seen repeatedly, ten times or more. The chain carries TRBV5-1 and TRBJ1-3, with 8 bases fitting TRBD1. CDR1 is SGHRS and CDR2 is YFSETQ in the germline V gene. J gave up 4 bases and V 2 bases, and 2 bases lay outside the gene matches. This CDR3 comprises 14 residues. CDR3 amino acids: CASSFDRGGNTIYF. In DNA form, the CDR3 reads TGCGCCAGCAGCTTCGACAGGGGAGGAAACACCATATATTTT. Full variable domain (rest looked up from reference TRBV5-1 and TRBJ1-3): KAGVTQTPRYLIKTRGQQVTLSCSPISGHRSVSWYQQTPGQGLQFLFEYFSETQRNKGNFPGRFSGRQFSNSRSEMNVSTLELGDSALYLCASSFDRGGNTIYFGEGSWLTVV.

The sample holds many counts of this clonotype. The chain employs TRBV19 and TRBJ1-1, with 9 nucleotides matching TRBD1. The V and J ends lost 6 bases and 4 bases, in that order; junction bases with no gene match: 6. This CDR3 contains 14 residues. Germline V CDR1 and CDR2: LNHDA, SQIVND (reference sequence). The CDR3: CASRGQGLGTEAFF. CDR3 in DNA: TGTGCCAGTAGGGGACAGGGCTTGGGCACTGAAGCTTTCTTT.

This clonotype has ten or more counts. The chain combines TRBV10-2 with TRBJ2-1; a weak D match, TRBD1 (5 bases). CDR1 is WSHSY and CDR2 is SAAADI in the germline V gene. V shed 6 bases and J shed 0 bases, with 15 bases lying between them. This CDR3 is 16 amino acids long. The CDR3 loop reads CASSDTRVDSYNEQFF. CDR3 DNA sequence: TGCGCCAGCAGCGATACCAGGGTCGACTCCTACAATGAGCAGTTCTTC.

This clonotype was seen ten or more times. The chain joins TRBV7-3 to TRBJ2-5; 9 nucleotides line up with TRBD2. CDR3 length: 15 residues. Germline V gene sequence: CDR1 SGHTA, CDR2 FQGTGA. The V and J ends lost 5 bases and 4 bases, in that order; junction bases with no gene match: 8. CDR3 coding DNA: TGTGCCAGCAGCCCAGTGACTAGCGGAACAGAGACCCAGTACTTC. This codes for CASSPVTSGTETQYF.

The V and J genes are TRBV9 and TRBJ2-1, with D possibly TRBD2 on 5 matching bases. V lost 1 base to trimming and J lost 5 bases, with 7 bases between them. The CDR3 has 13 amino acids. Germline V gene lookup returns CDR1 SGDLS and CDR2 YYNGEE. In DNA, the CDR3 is TGTGCCAGCAGCGTAAGCGGAGACAATGAGCAGTTCTTC. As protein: CASSVSGDNEQFF. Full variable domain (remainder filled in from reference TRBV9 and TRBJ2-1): DSGVTQTPKHLITATGQRVTLRCSPRSGDLSVYWYQQSLDQGLQFLIQYYNGEERAKGNILERFSAQQFPDLHSELNLSSLELGDSALYFCASSVSGDNEQFFGPGTRLTVL.

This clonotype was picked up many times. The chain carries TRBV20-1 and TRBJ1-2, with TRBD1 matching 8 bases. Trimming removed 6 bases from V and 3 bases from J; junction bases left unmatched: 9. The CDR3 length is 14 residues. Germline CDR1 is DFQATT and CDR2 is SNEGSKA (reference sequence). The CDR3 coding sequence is TGCAGTGCCAACGACAGGGGTCGGGACTATGGCTACACCTTC. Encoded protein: CSANDRGRDYGYTF.

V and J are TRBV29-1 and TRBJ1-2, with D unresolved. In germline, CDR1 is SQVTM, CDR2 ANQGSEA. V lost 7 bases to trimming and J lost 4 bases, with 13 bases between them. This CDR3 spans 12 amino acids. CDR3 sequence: CSGEQNLYGYTF. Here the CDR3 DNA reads TGCAGCGGAGAGCAAAACCTCTATGGCTACACCTTC.

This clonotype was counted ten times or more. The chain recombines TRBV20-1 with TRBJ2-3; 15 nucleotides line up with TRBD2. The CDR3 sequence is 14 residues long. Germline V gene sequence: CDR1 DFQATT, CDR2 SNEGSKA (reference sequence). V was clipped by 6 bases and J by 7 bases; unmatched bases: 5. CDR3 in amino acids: CSAIGLAGGYTQYF. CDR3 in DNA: TGCAGTGCGATAGGACTAGCGGGAGGGTATACGCAGTATTTT.

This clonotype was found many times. The chain's CDR3 is CASSPSENTEAFF. The CDR3 DNA is TGTGCCAGCTCACCATCAGAGAACACTGAAGCTTTCTTT. V and J are TRBV18 and TRBJ1-1, with no clear D. The CDR3 consists of 13 residues. In germline, CDR1 is KGHSH, CDR2 LQKENI. V lost 2 bases to trimming and J lost 1 base, with 5 bases between them.

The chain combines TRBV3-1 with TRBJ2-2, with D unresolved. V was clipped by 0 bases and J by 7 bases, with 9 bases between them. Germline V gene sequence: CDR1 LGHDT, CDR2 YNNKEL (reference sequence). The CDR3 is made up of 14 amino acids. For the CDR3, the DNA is TGTGCCAGCAGCCAAGATCCCCCCCTCGGGGAGCTGTTTTTT. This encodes CASSQDPPLGELFF.

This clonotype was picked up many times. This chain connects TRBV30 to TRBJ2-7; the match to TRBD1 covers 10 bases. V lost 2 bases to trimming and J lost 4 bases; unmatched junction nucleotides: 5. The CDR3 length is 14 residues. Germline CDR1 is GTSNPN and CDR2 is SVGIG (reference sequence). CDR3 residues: CAWSPWTGGYEQYF. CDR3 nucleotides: TGTGCCTGGAGTCCCTGGACAGGGGGGTACGAGCAGTACTTC.

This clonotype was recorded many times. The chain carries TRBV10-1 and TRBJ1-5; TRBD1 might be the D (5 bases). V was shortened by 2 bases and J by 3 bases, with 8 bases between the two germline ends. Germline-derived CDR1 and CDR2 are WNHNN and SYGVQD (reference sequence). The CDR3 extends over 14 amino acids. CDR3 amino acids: CASSETGVNQPQHF. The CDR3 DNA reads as TGCGCCAGCAGTGAGACGGGGGTCAATCAGCCCCAGCATTTT.

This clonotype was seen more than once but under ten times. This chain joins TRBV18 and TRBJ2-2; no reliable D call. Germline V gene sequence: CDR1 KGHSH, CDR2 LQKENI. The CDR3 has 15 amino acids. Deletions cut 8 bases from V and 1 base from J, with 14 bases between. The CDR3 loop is CASPARTGNTGELFF. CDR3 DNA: TGTGCCAGCCCGGCTCGGACGGGGAACACCGGGGAGCTGTTTTTT.

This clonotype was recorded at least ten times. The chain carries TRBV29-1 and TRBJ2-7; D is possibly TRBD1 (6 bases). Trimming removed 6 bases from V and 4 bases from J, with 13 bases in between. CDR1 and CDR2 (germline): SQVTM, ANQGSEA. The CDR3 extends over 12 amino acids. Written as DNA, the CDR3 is TGCAGCGTGTTGGGGGCGAATTACGAGCAGTACTTC. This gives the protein CSVLGANYEQYF.

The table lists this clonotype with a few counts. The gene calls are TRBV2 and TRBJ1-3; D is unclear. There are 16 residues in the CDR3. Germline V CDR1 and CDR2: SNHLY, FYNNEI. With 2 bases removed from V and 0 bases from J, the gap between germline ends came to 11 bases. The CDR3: CASSESKGYSGNTIYF. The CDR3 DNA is TGTGCCAGCAGTGAAAGTAAGGGATACTCTGGAAACACCATATATTTT.

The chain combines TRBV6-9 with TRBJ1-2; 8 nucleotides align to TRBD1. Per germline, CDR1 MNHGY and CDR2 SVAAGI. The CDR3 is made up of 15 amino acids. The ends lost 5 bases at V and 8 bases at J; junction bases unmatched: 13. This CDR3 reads CASSLRGPLVRGYTF. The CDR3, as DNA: TGTGCCAGCAGTCTCAGGGGGCCACTTGTTCGAGGCTACACCTTC.

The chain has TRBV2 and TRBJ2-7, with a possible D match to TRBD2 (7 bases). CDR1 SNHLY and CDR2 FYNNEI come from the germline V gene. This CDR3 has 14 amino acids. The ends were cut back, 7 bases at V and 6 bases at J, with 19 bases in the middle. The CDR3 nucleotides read TGTGCCAGCAAAGCGAGGGGGGAGGGGACCGAGCAGTACTTC. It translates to CASKARGEGTEQYF.

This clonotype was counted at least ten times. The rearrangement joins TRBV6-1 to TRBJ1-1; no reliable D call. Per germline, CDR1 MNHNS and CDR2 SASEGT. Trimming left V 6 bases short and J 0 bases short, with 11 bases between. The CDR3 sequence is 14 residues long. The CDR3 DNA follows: TGTGCCAGCAGCCCATCGGGAGTGAACACTGAAGCTTTCTTT. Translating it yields CASSPSGVNTEAFF.

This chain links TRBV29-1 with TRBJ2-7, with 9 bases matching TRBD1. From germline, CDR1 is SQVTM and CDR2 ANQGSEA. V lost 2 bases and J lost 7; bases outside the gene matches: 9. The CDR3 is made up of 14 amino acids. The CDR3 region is CSVETQGAGREQYF. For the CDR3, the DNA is TGCAGCGTTGAAACACAGGGGGCTGGCAGAGAGCAGTACTTC.

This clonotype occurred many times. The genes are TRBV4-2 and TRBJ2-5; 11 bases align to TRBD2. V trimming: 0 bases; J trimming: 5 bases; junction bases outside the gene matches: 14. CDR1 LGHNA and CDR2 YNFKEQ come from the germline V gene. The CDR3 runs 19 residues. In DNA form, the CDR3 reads TGTGCCAGCAGCCAAGATACGGCTAGCGGGGGGAACAGAAGGGAGACCCAGTACTTC. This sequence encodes CASSQDTASGGNRRETQYF.

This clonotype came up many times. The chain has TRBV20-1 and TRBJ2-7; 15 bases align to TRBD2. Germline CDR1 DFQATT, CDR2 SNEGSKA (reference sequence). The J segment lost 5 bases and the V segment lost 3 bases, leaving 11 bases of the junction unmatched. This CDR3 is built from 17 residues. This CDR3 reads CSASFPAGLAGGDEQYF. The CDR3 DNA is TGCAGTGCTAGTTTCCCCGCCGGACTAGCGGGAGGGGACGAGCAGTACTTC.

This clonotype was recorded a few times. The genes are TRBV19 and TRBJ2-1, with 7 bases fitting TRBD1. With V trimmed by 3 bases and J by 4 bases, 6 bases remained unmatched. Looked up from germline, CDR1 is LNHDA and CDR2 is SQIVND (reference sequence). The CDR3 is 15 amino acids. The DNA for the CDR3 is TGTGCCAGTAGTATGTCCGGGACAGTTTACAATGAGCAGTTCTTC. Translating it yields CASSMSGTVYNEQFF.

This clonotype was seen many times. The CDR3 protein is CASSLNSGRAYEQYF. The CDR3 bases are TGTGCCAGCAGCTTAAATAGCGGGAGGGCCTACGAGCAGTACTTC. The chain recombines TRBV7-6 with TRBJ2-7; TRBD2 matches at 11 bases. The V and J ends lost 2 bases and 2 bases, in that order; junction bases with no gene match: 2. This CDR3 region has 15 residues. Germline V gene lookup returns CDR1 SGHVS and CDR2 FNYEAQ.

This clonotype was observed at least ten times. CDR3 in amino acids: CASSVTSNEQFF. DNA of the CDR3: TGTGCCAGCAGCGTGACTAGCAATGAGCAGTTCTTC. This chain joins TRBV9 and TRBJ2-1; TRBD2 might be the D (6 bases). Germline loops: CDR1 SGDLS, CDR2 YYNGEE. This CDR3 spans 12 amino acids. V was shortened by 2 bases and J by 6 bases, with 6 bases between the two germline ends.